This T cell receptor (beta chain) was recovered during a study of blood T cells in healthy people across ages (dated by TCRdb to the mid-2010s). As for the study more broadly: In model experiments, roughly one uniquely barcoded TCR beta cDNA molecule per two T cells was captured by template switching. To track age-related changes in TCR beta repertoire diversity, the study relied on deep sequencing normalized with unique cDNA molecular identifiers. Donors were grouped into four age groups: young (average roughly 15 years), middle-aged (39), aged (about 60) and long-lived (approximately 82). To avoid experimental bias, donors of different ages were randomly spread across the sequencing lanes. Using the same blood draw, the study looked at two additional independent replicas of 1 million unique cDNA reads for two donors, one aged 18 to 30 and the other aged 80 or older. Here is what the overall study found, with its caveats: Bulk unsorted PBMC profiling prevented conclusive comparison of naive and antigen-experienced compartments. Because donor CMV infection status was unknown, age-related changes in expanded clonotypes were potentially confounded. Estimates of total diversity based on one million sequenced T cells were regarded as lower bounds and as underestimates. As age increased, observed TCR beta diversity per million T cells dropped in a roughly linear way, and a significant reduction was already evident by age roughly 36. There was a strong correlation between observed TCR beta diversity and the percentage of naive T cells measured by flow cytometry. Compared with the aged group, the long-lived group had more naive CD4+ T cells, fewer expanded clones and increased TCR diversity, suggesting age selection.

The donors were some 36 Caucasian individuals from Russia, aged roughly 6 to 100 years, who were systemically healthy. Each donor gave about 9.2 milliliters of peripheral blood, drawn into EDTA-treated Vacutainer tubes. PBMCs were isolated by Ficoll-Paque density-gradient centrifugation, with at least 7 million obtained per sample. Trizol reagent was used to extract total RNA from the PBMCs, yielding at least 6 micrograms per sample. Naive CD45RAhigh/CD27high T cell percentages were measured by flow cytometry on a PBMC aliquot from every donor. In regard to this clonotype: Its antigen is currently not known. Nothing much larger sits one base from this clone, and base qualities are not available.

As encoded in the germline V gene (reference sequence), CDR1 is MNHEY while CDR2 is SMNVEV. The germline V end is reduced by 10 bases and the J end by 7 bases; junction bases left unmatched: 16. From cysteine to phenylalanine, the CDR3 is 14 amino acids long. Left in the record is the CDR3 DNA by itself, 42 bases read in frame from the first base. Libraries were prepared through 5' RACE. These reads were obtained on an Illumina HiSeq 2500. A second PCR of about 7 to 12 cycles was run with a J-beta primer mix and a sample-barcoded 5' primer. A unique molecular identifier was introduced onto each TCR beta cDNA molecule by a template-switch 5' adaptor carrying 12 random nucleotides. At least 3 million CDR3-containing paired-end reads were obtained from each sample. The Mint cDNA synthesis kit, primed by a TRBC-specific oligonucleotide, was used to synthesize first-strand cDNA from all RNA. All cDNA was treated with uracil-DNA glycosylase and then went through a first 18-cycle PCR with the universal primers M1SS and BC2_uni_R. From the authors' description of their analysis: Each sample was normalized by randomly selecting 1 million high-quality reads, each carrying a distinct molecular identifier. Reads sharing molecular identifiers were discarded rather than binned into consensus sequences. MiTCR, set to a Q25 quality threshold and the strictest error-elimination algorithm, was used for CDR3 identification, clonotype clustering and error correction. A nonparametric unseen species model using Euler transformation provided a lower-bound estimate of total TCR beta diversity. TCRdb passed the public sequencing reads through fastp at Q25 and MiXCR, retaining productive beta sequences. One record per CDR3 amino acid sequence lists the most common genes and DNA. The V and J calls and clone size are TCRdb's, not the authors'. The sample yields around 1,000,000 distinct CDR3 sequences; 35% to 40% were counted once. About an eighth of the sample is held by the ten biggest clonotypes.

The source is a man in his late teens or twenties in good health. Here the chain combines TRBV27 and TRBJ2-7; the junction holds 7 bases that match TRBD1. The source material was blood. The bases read TGTGCCATAGCCCTCAAGGGGGCCTACAATGAGCAGTACTTC. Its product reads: CAIALKGAYNEQYF.